The entry below gives a single T cell receptor (beta chain) sequence along with its context. The antigen is unknown. The data derive from a study of early T cells in non-severe SARS-CoV-2 infection. Turning to the study itself: Alpha and beta chains were unpaired, from unsorted whole-blood bulk RNA.

Findings and limits, study-wide: Private and CD4 specificities were missed by VDJdb matching, skewed to anti-spike CD8.

V was pared by 3 bases and J by 0 bases, with 12 bases of the junction left unmatched. The CDR3 totals 19 residues. Individual cDNA molecules received unique molecular identifiers during library preparation. Using its own MiXCR run on the 5' RACE reads, TCRdb lists one record per CDR3 protein. The sample yields about 48,000 distinct CDR3 sequences, over 7.5% seen once. The source material was whole blood. This TCR came from an adult who was a healthcare worker with PCR-confirmed SARS-CoV-2 infection or an uninfected control (not recorded which). This chain uses TRBV12-3 or TRBV12-4 with TRBJ2-3, with 10 bases lining up with TRBD2. The CDR3 DNA reads as TGTGCCAGCAGTTTTACTAGCGGGATCCGATCGTCTAGCACAGATACGCAGTATTTT. It encodes CASSFTSGIRSSSTDTQYF.